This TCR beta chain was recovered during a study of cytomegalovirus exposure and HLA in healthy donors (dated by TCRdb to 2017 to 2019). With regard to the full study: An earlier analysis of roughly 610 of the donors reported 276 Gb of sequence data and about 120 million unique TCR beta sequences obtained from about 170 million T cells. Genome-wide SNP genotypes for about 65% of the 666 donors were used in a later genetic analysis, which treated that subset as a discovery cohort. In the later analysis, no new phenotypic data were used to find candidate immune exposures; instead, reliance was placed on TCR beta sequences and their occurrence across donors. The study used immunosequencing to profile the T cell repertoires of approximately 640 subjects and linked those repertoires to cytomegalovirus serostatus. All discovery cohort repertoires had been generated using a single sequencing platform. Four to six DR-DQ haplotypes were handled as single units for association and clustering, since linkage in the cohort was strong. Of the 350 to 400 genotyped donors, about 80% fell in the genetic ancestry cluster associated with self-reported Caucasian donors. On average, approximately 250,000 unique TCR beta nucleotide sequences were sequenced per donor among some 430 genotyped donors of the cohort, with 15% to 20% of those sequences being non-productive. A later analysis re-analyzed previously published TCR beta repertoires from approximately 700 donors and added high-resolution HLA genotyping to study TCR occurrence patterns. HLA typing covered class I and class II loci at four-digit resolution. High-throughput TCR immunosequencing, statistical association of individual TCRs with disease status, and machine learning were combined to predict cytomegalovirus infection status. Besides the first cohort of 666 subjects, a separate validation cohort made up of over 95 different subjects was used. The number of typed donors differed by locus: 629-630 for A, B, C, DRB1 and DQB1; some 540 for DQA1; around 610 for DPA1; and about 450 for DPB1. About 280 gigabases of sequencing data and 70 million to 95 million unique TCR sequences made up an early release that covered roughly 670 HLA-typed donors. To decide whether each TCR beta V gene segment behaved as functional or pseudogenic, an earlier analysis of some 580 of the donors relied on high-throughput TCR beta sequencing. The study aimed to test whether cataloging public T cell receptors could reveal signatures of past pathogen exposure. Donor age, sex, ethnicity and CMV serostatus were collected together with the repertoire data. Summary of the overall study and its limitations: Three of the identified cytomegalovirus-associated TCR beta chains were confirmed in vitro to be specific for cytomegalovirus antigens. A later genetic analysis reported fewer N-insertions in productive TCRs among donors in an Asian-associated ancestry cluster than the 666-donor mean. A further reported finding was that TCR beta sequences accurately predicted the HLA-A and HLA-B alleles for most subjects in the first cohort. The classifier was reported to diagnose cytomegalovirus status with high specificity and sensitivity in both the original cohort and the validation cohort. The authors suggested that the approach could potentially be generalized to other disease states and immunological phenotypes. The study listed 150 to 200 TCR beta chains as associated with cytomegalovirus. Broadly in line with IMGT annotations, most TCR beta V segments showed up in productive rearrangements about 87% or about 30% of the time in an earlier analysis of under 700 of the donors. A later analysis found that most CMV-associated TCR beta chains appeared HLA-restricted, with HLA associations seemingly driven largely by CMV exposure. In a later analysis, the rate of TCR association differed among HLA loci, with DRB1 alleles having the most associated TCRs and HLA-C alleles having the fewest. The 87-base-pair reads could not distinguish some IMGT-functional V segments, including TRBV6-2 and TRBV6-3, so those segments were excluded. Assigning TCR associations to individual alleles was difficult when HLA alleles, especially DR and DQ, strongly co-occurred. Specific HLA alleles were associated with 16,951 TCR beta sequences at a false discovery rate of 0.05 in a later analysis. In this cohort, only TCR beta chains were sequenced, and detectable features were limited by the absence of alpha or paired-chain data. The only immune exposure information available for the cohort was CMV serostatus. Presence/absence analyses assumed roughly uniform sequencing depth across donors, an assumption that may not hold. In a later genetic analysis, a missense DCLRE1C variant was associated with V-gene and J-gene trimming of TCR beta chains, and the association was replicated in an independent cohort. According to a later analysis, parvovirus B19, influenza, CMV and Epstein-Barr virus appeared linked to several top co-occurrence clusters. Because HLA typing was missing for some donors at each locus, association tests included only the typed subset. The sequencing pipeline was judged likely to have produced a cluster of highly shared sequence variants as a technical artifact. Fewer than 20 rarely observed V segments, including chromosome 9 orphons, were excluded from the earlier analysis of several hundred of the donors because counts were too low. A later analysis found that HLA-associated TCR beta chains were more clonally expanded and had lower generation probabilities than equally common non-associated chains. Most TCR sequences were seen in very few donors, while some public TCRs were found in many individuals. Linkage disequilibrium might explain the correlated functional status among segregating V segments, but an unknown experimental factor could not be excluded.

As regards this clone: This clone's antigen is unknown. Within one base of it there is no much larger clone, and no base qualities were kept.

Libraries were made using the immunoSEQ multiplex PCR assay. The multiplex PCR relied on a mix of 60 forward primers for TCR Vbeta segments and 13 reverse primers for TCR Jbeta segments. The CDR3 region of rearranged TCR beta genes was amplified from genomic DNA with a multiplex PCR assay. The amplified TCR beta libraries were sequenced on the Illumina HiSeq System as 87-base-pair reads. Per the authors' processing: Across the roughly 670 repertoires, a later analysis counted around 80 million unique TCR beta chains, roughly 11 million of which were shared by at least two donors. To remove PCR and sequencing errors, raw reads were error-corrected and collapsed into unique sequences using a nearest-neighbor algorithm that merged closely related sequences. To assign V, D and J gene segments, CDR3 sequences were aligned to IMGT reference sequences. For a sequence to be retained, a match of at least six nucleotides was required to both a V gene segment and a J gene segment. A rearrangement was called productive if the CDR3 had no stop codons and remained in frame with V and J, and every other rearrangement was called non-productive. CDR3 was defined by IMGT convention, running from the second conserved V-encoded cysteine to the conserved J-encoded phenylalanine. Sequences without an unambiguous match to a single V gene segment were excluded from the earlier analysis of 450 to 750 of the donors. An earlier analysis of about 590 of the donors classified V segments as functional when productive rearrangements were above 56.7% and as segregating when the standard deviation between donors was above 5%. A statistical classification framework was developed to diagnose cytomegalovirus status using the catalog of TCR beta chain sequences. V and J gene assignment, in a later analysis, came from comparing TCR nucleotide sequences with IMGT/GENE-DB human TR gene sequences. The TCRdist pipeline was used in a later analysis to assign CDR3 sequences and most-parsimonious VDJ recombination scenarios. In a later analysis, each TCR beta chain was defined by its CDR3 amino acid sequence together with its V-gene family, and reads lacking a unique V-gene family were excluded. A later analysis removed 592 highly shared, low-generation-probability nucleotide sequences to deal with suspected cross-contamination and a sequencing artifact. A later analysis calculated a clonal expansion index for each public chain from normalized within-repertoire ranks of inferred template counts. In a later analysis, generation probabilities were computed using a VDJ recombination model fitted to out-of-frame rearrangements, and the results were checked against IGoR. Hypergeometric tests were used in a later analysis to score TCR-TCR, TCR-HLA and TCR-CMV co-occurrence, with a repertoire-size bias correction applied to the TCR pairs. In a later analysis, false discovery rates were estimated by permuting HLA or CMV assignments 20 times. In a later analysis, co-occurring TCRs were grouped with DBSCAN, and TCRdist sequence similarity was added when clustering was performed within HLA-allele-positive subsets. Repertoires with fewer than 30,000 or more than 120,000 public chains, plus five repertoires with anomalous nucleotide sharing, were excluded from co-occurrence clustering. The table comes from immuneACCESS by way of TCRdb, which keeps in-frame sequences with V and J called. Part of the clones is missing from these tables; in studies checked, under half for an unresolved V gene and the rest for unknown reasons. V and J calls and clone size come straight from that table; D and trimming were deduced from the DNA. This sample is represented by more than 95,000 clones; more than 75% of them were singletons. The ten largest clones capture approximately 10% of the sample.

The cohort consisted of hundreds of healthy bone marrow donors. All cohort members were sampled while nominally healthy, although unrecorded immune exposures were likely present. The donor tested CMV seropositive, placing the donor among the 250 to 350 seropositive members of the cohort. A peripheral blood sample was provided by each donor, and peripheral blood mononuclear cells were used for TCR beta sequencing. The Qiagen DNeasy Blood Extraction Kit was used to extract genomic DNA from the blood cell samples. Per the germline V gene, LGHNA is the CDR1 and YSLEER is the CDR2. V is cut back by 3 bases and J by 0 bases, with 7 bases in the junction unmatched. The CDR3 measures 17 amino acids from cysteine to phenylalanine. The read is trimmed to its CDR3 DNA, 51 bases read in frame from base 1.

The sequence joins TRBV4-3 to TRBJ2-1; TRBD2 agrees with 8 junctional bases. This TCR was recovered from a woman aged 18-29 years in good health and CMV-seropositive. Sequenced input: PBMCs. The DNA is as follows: TGCGCCAGCAGCCATGATGAGCGGGGGAGCTCCTACAATGAGCAGTTCTTC. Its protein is CASSHDERGSSYNEQFF.